This TCR beta chain was obtained from a study of blood T cell repertoires in COVID-19. This CDR3 is built from 14 residues. V was clipped by 8 bases and J by 0 bases; unmatched bases: 0. The germline V gene encodes CDR1 SGHTA and CDR2 FQGNSA. Original data processing: Estimates of nucleated cell counts were drawn from the amplification of reference gene primers. TCRdb keeps only in-frame clones here, not all; method: immunoSEQ multiplex PCR. That table supplies the V and J calls and clone size; D and trimming were determined from the DNA. The sample records under 150,000 clones, 84% being singletons. Those who participated ranged in age from roughly 18 to 90 years and resided in about two dozen US areas.

This receptor was obtained from a man aged 50 or older in a cohort exposed to, infected with or recovered from COVID-19 (not recorded which). Sequences were obtained from PBMCs or T cells enriched from blood (not recorded which). The J gene is TRBJ2-3, the V gene TRBV7-2, with 12 bases lining up with TRBD2. The CDR3 nucleotides read TGTGCCAGCGGACTAGCGGGGAGCACAGATACGCAGTATTTT. Protein sequence: CASGLAGSTDTQYF.